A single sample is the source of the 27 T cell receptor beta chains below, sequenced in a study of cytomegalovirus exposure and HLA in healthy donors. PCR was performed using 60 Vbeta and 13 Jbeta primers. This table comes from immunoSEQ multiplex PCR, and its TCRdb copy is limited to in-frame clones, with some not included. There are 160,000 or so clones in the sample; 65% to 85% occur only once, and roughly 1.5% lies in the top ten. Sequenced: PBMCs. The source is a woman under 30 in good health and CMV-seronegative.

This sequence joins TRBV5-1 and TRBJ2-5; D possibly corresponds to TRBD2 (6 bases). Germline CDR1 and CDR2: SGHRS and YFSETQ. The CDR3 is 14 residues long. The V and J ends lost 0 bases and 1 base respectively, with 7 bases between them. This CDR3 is CASSLVGLQETQYF. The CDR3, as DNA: TGCGCCAGCAGCTTGGTGGGACTCCAAGAGACCCAGTACTTC.

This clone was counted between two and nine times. Here the CDR3 reads CASSLGTSDTDTQYF. The CDR3 DNA is TGTGCCAGCAGCTTAGGGACTAGCGACACAGATACGCAGTATTTT. The chain employs TRBV7-2 and TRBJ2-3; 9 positions agree with TRBD2. V lost 1 base to trimming and J lost 2 bases; unmatched junction nucleotides: 1. Germline V lookup: CDR1 SGHTA, CDR2 FQGNSA. The CDR3 is made up of 15 amino acids.

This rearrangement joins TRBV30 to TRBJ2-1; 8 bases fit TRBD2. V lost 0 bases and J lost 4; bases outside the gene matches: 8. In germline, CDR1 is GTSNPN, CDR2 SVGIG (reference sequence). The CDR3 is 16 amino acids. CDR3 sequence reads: CAWSVPGGGGYNEQFF. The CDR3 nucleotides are TGTGCCTGGAGTGTACCAGGCGGCGGGGGGTACAATGAGCAGTTCTTC.

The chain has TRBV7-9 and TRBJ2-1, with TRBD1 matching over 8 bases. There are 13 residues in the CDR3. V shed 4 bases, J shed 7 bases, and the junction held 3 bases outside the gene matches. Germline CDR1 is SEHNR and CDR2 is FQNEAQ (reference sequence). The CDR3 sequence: CASSSGQGNEQFF. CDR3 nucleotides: TGTGCCAGCAGCTCCGGACAGGGAAATGAGCAGTTCTTC.

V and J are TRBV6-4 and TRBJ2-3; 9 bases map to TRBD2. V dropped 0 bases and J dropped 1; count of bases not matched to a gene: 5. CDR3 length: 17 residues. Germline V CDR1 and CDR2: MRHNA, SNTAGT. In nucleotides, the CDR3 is TGTGCCAGCAGTGACTCGGCGGGGGGGCCTGGCACAGATACGCAGTATTTT. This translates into CASSDSAGGPGTDTQYF.

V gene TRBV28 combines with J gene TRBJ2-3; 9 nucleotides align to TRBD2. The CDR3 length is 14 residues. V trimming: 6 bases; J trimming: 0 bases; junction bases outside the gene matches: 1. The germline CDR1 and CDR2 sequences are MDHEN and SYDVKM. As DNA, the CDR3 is TGTGCCAGCAGAAGCGGGGGGAGCACAGATACGCAGTATTTT. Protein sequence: CASRSGGSTDTQYF.

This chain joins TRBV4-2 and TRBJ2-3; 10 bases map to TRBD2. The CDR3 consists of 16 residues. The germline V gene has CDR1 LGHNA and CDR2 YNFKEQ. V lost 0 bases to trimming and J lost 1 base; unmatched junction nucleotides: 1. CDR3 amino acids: CASSQDTSGGTDTQYF. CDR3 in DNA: TGTGCCAGCAGCCAAGATACTAGCGGGGGCACAGATACGCAGTATTTT.

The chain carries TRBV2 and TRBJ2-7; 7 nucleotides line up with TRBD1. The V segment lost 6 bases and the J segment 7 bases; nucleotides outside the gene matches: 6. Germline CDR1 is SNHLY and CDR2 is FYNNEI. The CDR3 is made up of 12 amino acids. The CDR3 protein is CASSRDSLEQYF. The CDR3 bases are TGTGCCAGCAGCCGGGACAGCCTAGAGCAGTACTTC. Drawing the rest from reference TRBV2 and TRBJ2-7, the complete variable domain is EPEVTQTPSHQVTQMGQEVILRCVPISNHLYFYWYRQILGQKVEFLVSFYNNEISEKSEIFDDQFSVERPDGSNFTLKIRSTKLEDSAMYFCASSRDSLEQYFGPGTRLTVT.

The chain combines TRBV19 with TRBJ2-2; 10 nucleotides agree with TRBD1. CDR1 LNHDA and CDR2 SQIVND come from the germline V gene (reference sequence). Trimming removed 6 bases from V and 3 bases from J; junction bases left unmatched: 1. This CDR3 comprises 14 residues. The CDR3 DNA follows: TGTGCCAGTAGGGGACAGGGGTACACCGGGGAGCTGTTTTTT. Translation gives CASRGQGYTGELFF.

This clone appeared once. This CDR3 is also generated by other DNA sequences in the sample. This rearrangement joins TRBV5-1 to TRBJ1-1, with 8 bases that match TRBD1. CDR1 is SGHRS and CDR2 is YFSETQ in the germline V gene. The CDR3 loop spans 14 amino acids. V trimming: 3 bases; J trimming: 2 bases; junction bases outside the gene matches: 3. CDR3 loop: CASSSSGGNTEAFF. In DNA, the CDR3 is TGCGCCAGCAGCTCATCAGGGGGCAACACTGAAGCTTTCTTT.

The CDR3 DNA sequence: TGTGCCAGCAGAAACGAGGGAAAGGGAGATTCACCCCTCCACTTT. Its protein product is CASRNEGKGDSPLHF. The gene calls are TRBV6-5 and TRBJ1-6; D is unresolved. V was pared by 6 bases and J by 8 bases, with 17 bases between. The CDR3 consists of 15 residues. CDR1 and CDR2 from the germline V gene are MNHEY and SVGAGI.

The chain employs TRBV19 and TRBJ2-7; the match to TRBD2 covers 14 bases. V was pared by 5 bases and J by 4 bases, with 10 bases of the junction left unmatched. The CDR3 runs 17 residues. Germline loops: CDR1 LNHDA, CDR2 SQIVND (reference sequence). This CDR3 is CASSRHWTSGGTYEQYF. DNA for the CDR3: TGTGCCAGTAGTCGACACTGGACTAGCGGGGGGACGTACGAGCAGTACTTC.

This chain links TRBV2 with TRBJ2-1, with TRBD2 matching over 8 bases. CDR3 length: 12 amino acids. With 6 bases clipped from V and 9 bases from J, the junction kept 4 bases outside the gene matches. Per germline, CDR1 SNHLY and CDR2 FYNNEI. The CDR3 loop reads CASRTGGVEQFF. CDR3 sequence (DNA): TGTGCCAGCAGGACGGGGGGGGTTGAGCAGTTCTTC.

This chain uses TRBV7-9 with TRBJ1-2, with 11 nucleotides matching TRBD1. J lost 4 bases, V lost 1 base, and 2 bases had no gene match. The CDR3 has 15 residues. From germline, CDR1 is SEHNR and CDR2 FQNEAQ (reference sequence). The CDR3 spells CASSLGTGGGYGYTF. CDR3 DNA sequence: TGTGCCAGCAGCTTAGGGACAGGGGGCGGCTATGGCTACACCTTC.

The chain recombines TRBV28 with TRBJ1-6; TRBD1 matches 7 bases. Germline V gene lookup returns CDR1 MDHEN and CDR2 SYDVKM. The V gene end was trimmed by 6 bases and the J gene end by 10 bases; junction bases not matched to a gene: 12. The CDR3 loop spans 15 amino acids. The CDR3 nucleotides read TGTGCCAGCAGCTATGACAGGGTTAACGGATCACCCCTCCACTTT. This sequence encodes CASSYDRVNGSPLHF.

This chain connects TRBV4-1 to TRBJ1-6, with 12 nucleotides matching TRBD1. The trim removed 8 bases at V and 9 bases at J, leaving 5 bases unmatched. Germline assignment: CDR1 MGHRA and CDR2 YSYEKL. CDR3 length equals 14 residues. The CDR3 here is CASRGTGGFSPLHF. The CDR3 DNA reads TGCGCCAGCCGAGGGACAGGGGGCTTTTCACCCCTCCACTTT.

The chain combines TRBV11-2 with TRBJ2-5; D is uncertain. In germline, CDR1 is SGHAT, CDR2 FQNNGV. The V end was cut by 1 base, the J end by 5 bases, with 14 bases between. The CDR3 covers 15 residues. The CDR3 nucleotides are TGTGCCAGCAGCTTAGGATCTGGCCAGTCGGAGACCCAGTACTTC. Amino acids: CASSLGSGQSETQYF. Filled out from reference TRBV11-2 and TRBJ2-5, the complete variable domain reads EAGVAQSPRYKIIEKRQSVAFWCNPISGHATLYWYQQILGQGPKLLIQFQNNGVVDDSQLPKDRFSAERLKGVDSTLKIQPAKLEDSAVYLCASSLGSGQSETQYFGPGTRLLVL.

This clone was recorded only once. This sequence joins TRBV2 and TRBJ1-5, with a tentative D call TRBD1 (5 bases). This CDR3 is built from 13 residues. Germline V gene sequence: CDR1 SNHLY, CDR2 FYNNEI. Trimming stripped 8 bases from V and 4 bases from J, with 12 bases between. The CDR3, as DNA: TGTGCCAGCGGGGGGTTGGGAAATCAGCCCCAGCATTTT. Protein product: CASGGLGNQPQHF.

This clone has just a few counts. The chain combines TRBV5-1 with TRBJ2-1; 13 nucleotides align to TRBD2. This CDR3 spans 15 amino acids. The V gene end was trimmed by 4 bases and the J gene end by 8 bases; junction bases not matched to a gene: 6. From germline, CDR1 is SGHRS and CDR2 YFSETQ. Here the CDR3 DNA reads TGCGCCAGCAGCATCGGGACTAGCGGGGTAGATGAGCAGTTCTTC. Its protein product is CASSIGTSGVDEQFF.

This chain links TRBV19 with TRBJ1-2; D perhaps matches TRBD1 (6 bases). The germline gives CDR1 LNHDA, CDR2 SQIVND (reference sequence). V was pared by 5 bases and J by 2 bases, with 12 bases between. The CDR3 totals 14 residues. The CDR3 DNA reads TGTGCCAGTAGTGGGCGGGGGCTGAACTATGGCTACACCTTC. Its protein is CASSGRGLNYGYTF.

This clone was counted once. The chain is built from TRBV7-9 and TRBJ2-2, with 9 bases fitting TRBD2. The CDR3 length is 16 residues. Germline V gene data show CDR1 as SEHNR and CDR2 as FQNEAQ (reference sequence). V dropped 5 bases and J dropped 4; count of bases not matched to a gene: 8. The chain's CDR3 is CASSPPAGGLTGELFF. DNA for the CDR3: TGTGCCAGCAGCCCTCCGGCGGGGGGGCTCACCGGGGAGCTGTTTTTT.

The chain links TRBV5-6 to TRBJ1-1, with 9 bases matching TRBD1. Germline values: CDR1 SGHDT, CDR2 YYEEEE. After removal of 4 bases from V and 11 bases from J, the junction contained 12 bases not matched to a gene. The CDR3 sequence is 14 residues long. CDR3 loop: CASSEGTGMLGAFF. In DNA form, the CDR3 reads TGTGCCAGCAGCGAAGGGACAGGGATGTTAGGGGCTTTCTTT.

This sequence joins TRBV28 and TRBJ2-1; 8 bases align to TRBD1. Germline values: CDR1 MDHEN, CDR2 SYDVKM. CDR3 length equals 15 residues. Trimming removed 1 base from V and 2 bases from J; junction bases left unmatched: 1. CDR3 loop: CASSLSGGPYNEQFF. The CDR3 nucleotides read TGTGCCAGCAGTTTATCAGGGGGCCCCTACAATGAGCAGTTCTTC.

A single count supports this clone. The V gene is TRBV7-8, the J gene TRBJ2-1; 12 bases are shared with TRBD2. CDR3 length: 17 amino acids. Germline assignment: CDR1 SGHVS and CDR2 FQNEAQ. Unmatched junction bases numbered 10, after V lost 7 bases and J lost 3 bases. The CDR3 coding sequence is TGTGCCAGCAAGGGCCTAGCGGGGGGGAAAATCTACAATGAGCAGTTCTTC. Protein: CASKGLAGGKIYNEQFF.

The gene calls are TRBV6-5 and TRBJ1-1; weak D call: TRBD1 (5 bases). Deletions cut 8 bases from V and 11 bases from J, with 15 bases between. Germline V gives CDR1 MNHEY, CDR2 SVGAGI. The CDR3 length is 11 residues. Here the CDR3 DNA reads TGTGCCAGCTCGAACGGGGGACCGGCTTTCTTT. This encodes CASSNGGPAFF.

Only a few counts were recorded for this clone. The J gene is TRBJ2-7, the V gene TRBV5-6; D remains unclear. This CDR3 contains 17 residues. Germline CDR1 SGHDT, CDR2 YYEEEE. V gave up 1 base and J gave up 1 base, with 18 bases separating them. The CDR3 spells CASSLMSHPTVSYEQYF. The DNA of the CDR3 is TGTGCCAGCAGCTTGATGTCTCATCCCACAGTTTCCTACGAGCAGTACTTC.

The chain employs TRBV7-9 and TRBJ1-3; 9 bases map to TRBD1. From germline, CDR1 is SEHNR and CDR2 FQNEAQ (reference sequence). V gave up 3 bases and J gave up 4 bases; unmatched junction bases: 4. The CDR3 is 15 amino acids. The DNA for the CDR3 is TGTGCCAGCAGCTTTCACAGGGGGCTGGGAAACACCATATATTTT. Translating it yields CASSFHRGLGNTIYF.